Each of the 12 T cell receptor beta chains below was sequenced from the same sample in a study of T cell repertoires in ileal Crohn's disease. Time point described: neoterminal ileum biopsy at postoperative endoscopy, about 6 months after surgery. The data were produced by immunoSEQ multiplex PCR, yet TCRdb's version contains in-frame clones alone and is incomplete. The table shows about 3,000 clones, with roughly 90% occurring only once. Material for sequencing was ileal tissue. The receptors shown here come from an adult with Crohn's disease.

The chain uses TRBV29-1 and TRBJ2-5; D gene ambiguous. The CDR3 covers 14 residues. Trimming took off 3 bases at V and 1 base at J, with 12 bases between the two ends. Germline V gives CDR1 SQVTM, CDR2 ANQGSEA. CDR3 DNA: TGCAGCGTTGATGGCCAGGAGAGCCAAGAGACCCAGTACTTC. This sequence encodes CSVDGQESQETQYF.

The chain recombines TRBV2 with TRBJ2-1, with 12 bases matching TRBD2. The junction had 9 bases not matched to a gene; V was cut back by 5 bases and J by 13 bases. The CDR3 has 14 amino acids. Germline V lookup: CDR1 SNHLY, CDR2 FYNNEI. CDR3 sequence (DNA): TGTGCCAGCAGTTCTCCGACTAGCGGGAGTGCTCAGTTCTTC. This translates into CASSSPTSGSAQFF.

The chain carries TRBV2 and TRBJ1-2; D call uncertain. CDR1 and CDR2 (germline): SNHLY, FYNNEI. This CDR3 has 13 residues. V was cut by 4 bases and J by 2 bases, with 8 bases left in between. The CDR3 DNA sequence: TGTGCCAGCAGTGGAGGGTTAAACTATGGCTACACCTTC. It yields the protein CASSGGLNYGYTF.

This clone was detected only a few times. CDR3 sequence reads: CASSEFRAPLPGTEAFF. The CDR3 coding sequence is TGTGCCAGCAGTGAGTTCCGGGCCCCGCTTCCGGGCACTGAAGCTTTCTTT. The V call is TRBV6-1, the J call TRBJ1-1; D is ambiguous. The CDR3 contains 17 residues. CDR1 is MNHNS, CDR2 SASEGT, per germline. Trimming cost V 3 bases and J 4 bases, with 21 bases left between them.

The chain uses TRBV5-5 and TRBJ2-4; D remains ambiguous. V was clipped by 4 bases and J by 8 bases, with 13 bases between them. The CDR3 has 13 amino acids. Germline V lookup: CDR1 SGHKS, CDR2 YYEKEE (reference sequence). This chain's CDR3 is CASSPHRQDIQYF. In DNA form, the CDR3 reads TGTGCCAGCAGCCCTCACCGCCAGGACATTCAGTACTTC.

This chain uses TRBV28 with TRBJ2-7, with 14 nucleotides matching TRBD2. Trimming took 7 bases from V and 2 from J; bases not matched to a gene: 7. Germline V gene lookup returns CDR1 MDHEN and CDR2 SYDVKM. This CDR3 comprises 16 residues. The CDR3 spells CASIGTSGSRPYEQYF. The DNA for the CDR3 is TGTGCCAGCATAGGGACTAGCGGGAGCAGGCCCTACGAGCAGTACTTC. Full variable domain (missing parts from reference TRBV28 and TRBJ2-7): DVKVTQSSRYLVKRTGEKVFLECVQDMDHENMFWYRQDPGLGLRLIYFSYDVKMKEKGDIPEGYSVSREKKERFSLILESASTNQTSMYLCASIGTSGSRPYEQYFGPGTRLTVT.

As DNA, the CDR3 is TGTGCCGCCGGGGGGGGCCCCACAGATACGCAGTATTTT. It yields the protein CAAGGGPTDTQYF. The chain combines TRBV10-3 with TRBJ2-3, with 8 bases that match TRBD2. Germline lookup yields CDR1 ENHRY and CDR2 SYGVKD. This CDR3 has 13 residues. The trim removed 11 bases at V and 2 bases at J, leaving 6 bases unmatched.

This chain joins TRBV27 and TRBJ2-1; no firm D call. Germline V gene data show CDR1 as MNHEY and CDR2 as SMNVEV (reference sequence). This CDR3 is 13 amino acids long. The V end lost 3 bases, the J end lost 8 bases, and 11 bases lay between the germline ends. In nucleotides, the CDR3 is TGTGCCAGCAGTTTCTACCCCGAGGATGAGCAGTTCTTC. It encodes CASSFYPEDEQFF.

The V call is TRBV9, the J call TRBJ2-1; D gene unclear. The germline CDR1 and CDR2 sequences are SGDLS and YYNGEE. This CDR3 has 12 residues. Trimming left V 4 bases short and J 7 bases short, with 9 bases between. The DNA for the CDR3 is TGTGCCAGCAGCTCCCGCATGAATGAGCAGTTCTTC. It encodes CASSSRMNEQFF.

The V call is TRBV4-2, the J call TRBJ2-1; 9 bases line up with TRBD2. Germline CDR1 is LGHNA and CDR2 is YNFKEQ. J lost 9 bases, V lost 0 bases, and 12 bases had no gene match. CDR3 length: 17 amino acids. The CDR3 spells CASSQENAGGAFVEQFF. The CDR3 coding sequence is TGTGCCAGCAGCCAAGAGAACGCGGGGGGGGCTTTCGTTGAGCAGTTCTTC.

The rearrangement uses TRBV2 and TRBJ2-7; 9 bases are shared with TRBD1. The V gene's germline CDR1 is SNHLY and CDR2 FYNNEI. The trim removed 6 bases at V and 0 bases at J, leaving 3 bases unmatched. The CDR3 spans 14 residues. The CDR3 DNA reads as TGTGCCAGCAGGACAGGGGGGACCTCCTACGAGCAGTACTTC. Residues: CASRTGGTSYEQYF. The whole variable domain, remainder taken from reference TRBV2 and TRBJ2-7, is EPEVTQTPSHQVTQMGQEVILRCVPISNHLYFYWYRQILGQKVEFLVSFYNNEISEKSEIFDDQFSVERPDGSNFTLKIRSTKLEDSAMYFCASRTGGTSYEQYFGPGTRLTVT.

This rearrangement joins TRBV9 to TRBJ1-4, with TRBD1 matching over 11 bases. The germline gives CDR1 SGDLS, CDR2 YYNGEE. Germline trimming cut 4 bases from V and 8 bases from J; bases unmatched to any gene: 4. This CDR3 comprises 14 residues. The CDR3 sequence is CASSTRTGGEKLFF. The CDR3 nucleotides read TGTGCCAGCAGCACCCGGACAGGGGGCGAAAAACTGTTTTTT.